This T cell receptor (beta chain) originates from a study of blood T cell repertoires in COVID-19. Overall study: COVID-19 samples from acute and convalescent phases originated in the United States, Italy and Spain. T cells, B-cell-depleted T cells, or PBMCs provided the cDNA or gDNA that served as material.

Germline V CDR1 and CDR2: MNHEY, SVGEGT. Trimming shortened V by 4 bases and J by 5 bases, and 11 bases separated the two germline ends. The CDR3 has 13 amino acids. In the original processing: For nucleated cells, counts were estimated from reference gene primer amplification. Assay: immunoSEQ multiplex PCR; the TCRdb copy retains only in-frame clones and omits some. Clonal size and the V and J genes are those of that table, whereas D and trimming came from the DNA. Found here are roughly 100,000 clones, 85% to 90% of them singletons; the top ten hold approximately 5%. The receptor's source is a human donor in a cohort sampled during active COVID-19. The chain recombines TRBV6-2 or TRBV6-3 with TRBJ1-1; D uncertain. The specimen was peripheral blood. CDR3 amino acids: CASSSQVATEAFF. Written as DNA, the CDR3 is TGTGCCAGCAGTTCGCAGGTGGCGACTGAAGCTTTCTTT.